The 18 T cell receptor beta chains listed next were all sequenced from one sample in a study of shared clonotypes between healthy human individuals. Measured with immunoSEQ multiplex PCR; TCRdb has only the in-frame clones, and not every one. Of about 530,000 clones listed, approximately 79% are singletons. The sequenced material came from PBMCs. Receptor source: a woman in her 40s in good health. Some clones in this sample may be carry-over from other donors' samples.

The rearrangement uses TRBV7-8 and TRBJ1-3; D not certain. Germline CDR1 SGHVS, CDR2 FQNEAQ. The CDR3 length is 12 residues. V shed 7 bases and J shed 7 bases, with 11 bases lying between them. DNA of the CDR3: TGTGCCAGCACCCAAAACCGGAACACCATATATTTT. Protein sequence: CASTQNRNTIYF.

The chain carries TRBV21-1 and TRBJ2-7; the table's D call TRBD2 went unverified against the DNA. TRBV21-1 represents a pseudogene. This CDR3 spans 15 amino acids. The CDR3 DNA follows: TGTGCCAGCAGCAAATTGAGACTAGCGACCTACGAGCAGTACTTC. It codes for CASSKLRLATYEQYF.

With regard to this clone: The sample has other DNA sequences that encode this CDR3 too. V and J are TRBV18 and TRBJ2-5; a weak D match, TRBD1 (6 bases). V was trimmed by 3 bases and J by 5 bases, leaving 10 bases between them. This CDR3 is 13 amino acids long. CDR1 is KGHSH, CDR2 LQKENI, per germline. The chain's CDR3 is CASSPSGVETQYF. Written as DNA, the CDR3 is TGTGCCAGCTCACCGTCAGGGGTGGAGACCCAGTACTTC.

The sample holds a few counts of this clone. The same CDR3 arises from other DNA sequences in this sample as well. The V and J genes are TRBV10-3 and TRBJ2-1; D is perhaps TRBD2 (5 bases). Germline assignment: CDR1 ENHRY and CDR2 SYGVKD. The CDR3 has 12 amino acids. V dropped 1 base and J dropped 8 bases, with 6 bases sitting between them. The CDR3 spells CAISELRDEQFF. Here the CDR3 DNA reads TGTGCCATCAGTGAGTTGAGGGATGAGCAGTTCTTC.

The V and J genes are TRBV10-1 and TRBJ1-1, with 9 bases matching TRBD1. V lost 5 bases, J lost 3 bases, and 4 bases stayed unmatched. Germline V gives CDR1 WNHNN, CDR2 SYGVQD (reference sequence). CDR3 size: 14 residues. The CDR3 is CASSYRGRDTEAFF. The CDR3 coding sequence is TGCGCCAGCAGTTACAGGGGGCGGGACACTGAAGCTTTCTTT.

V usage is TRBV19 and J usage is TRBJ2-3; TRBD1 matches 7 bases. Trimming took 9 bases from V and 0 from J; bases not matched to a gene: 6. The CDR3 extends over 14 amino acids. Germline values: CDR1 LNHDA, CDR2 SQIVND (reference sequence). The DNA for the CDR3 is TGTGCCAGCACTCAGGGACAGAGCACAGATACGCAGTATTTT. Protein: CASTQGQSTDTQYF.

This clone was seen a few times. This chain connects TRBV5-6 to TRBJ2-1, with D tentatively TRBD1 (5 bases). From germline, CDR1 is SGHDT and CDR2 YYEEEE. Deletions cut 1 base from V and 11 bases from J, with 10 bases between. The CDR3 is 12 amino acids. CDR3 loop: CASSLKQAKQFF. CDR3 bases: TGTGCCAGCAGCTTGAAACAGGCTAAGCAGTTCTTC.

This clone was seen a few times. V is TRBV5-4 and J is TRBJ2-5; 8 nucleotides agree with TRBD1. Looked up from germline, CDR1 is SGHNT and CDR2 is YYREEE (reference sequence). V shed 5 bases, J shed 3 bases, and the junction held 6 bases outside the gene matches. This CDR3 is built from 14 residues. The CDR3 is CASRRSTGEETQYF. The CDR3 DNA follows: TGTGCCAGCAGGAGATCGACAGGGGAAGAGACCCAGTACTTC.

The gene calls are TRBV27 and TRBJ2-7; TRBD2 matches 8 bases. CDR3 length: 13 amino acids. The junction had 7 bases not matched to a gene; V was cut back by 5 bases and J by 7 bases. Per germline, CDR1 MNHEY and CDR2 SMNVEV (reference sequence). The CDR3 DNA reads as TGTGCCAGCAGTCGGCTAGCGGGCGGGGAGCAGTACTTC. It is translated as CASSRLAGGEQYF.

This clone came up a few times. This chain connects TRBV2 to TRBJ1-2; no reliable D call. This CDR3 region has 12 residues. Trimming removed 4 bases at V and 4 bases at J, with 7 bases between. Germline lookup yields CDR1 SNHLY and CDR2 FYNNEI. The CDR3 nucleotides read TGTGCCAGCAGTGGGGGAGGCTATGGCTACACCTTC. Its translation: CASSGGGYGYTF.

CDR3 coding DNA: TGCGCCAGCAGGAGGACTAGCGGGAGGGCTTACGAGACCCAGTACTTC. As protein: CASRRTSGRAYETQYF. The chain recombines TRBV5-1 with TRBJ2-5; 15 positions agree with TRBD2. The CDR3 spans 16 residues. CDR1 SGHRS and CDR2 YFSETQ come from the germline V gene. J lost 5 bases, V lost 5 bases, and 7 bases had no gene match.

V gene TRBV5-1 combines with J gene TRBJ1-1, with 8 positions matching TRBD1. The CDR3 is 13 amino acids. V lost 4 bases and J lost 7; bases outside the gene matches: 6. The germline gives CDR1 SGHRS, CDR2 YFSETQ. The CDR3 bases are TGCGCCAGCAGCCCCGGACAGGGAGGTGAAGCTTTCTTT. This sequence encodes CASSPGQGGEAFF. The variable domain in full, with the rest retrieved from reference TRBV5-1 and TRBJ1-1, is KAGVTQTPRYLIKTRGQQVTLSCSPISGHRSVSWYQQTPGQGLQFLFEYFSETQRNKGNFPGRFSGRQFSNSRSEMNVSTLELGDSALYLCASSPGQGGEAFFGQGTRLTVV.

The chain has TRBV18 and TRBJ1-1; D remains ambiguous. From germline, CDR1 is KGHSH and CDR2 LQKENI. V lost 3 bases and J lost 0, with 14 bases in between. The length of the CDR3 is 16 residues. The CDR3 DNA reads as TGTGCCAGCTCACCCACGAGTGCCGGCTTGAACACTGAAGCTTTCTTT. Amino acids: CASSPTSAGLNTEAFF.

Written as DNA, the CDR3 is TGTGCCAGCAGTGCCAGCGGCAGTGTCTACTACAATGAGCAGTTCTTC. Residues: CASSASGSVYYNEQFF. The V call is TRBV25-1, the J call TRBJ2-1; D possibly corresponds to TRBD2 (5 bases). V lost 4 bases, J lost 3 bases, and 16 bases lay in between. Germline V gene data show CDR1 as MGHDK and CDR2 as SYGVNS. This CDR3 region has 16 residues. Together with reference TRBV25-1 and TRBJ2-1, the CDR3 gives the full variable domain: EADIYQTPRYLVIGTGKKITLECSQTMGHDKMYWYQQDPGMELHLIHYSYGVNSTEKGDLSSESTVSRIRTEHFPLTLESARPSHTSQYLCASSASGSVYYNEQFFGPGTRLTVL.

The V call is TRBV15, the J call TRBJ2-2; D is unresolved. The CDR3 is made up of 15 amino acids. Germline V gives CDR1 LNHNV, CDR2 YYDKDF (reference sequence). V was shortened by 1 base and J by 0 bases, with 6 bases between the two germline ends. CDR3 loop: CATSRARANTGELFF. The CDR3 DNA reads as TGTGCCACCAGCAGAGCGCGCGCGAACACCGGGGAGCTGTTTTTT.

The chain is built from TRBV4-2 and TRBJ1-2; perhaps TRBD1 as D (6 bases). This CDR3 spans 15 amino acids. Trimming shortened V by 1 base and J by 3 bases, and 12 bases separated the two germline ends. CDR1 LGHNA and CDR2 YNFKEQ come from the germline V gene. CDR3 region: CASSQGPGHHYGYTF. Here the CDR3 DNA reads TGTGCCAGCAGCCAAGGACCGGGACACCACTATGGCTACACCTTC.

The chain employs TRBV28 and TRBJ2-7; D is undetermined. The CDR3 extends over 16 amino acids. V was pared by 3 bases and J by 4 bases, with 19 bases between. Germline-derived CDR1 and CDR2 are MDHEN and SYDVKM. Here the CDR3 reads CASSFQIKPGKYEQYF. The CDR3 region has the DNA TGTGCCAGCAGTTTCCAAATCAAACCGGGTAAATACGAGCAGTACTTC.

The chain couples TRBV19 to TRBJ2-7, with D tentatively TRBD1 (6 bases). Deletions cut 3 bases from V and 4 bases from J, with 16 bases between. This CDR3 has 15 residues. Germline CDR1 and CDR2: LNHDA and SQIVND (reference sequence). The CDR3 DNA reads as TGTGCCAGTAGTATTGGTCCAGGGGTCCGGTACGAGCAGTACTTC. It codes for CASSIGPGVRYEQYF.